Each of the 21 T cell receptor beta chains below was sequenced from the same sample in a study of cytomegalovirus exposure and HLA in healthy donors. Sequenced by immunoSEQ multiplex PCR; TCRdb stores in-frame clones only, minus some. The sample consists of 150,000 to 200,000 clones, less than 90% of them appearing once. Sequencing used PBMCs. These receptors were taken from a young woman in good health and CMV-seronegative.

The V gene is TRBV5-4, the J gene TRBJ1-1; maybe TRBD1 (6 bases). In germline, CDR1 is SGHNT, CDR2 YYREEE (reference sequence). The length of the CDR3 is 15 residues. V dropped 0 bases and J dropped 1 base, with 10 bases sitting between them. The CDR3 loop reads CASSLDGTPNTEAFF. For the CDR3, the DNA is TGTGCCAGCAGCTTGGACGGGACACCGAACACTGAAGCTTTCTTT.

This chain links TRBV5-1 with TRBJ1-1; a weak D match, TRBD1 (6 bases). Looked up from germline, CDR1 is SGHRS and CDR2 is YFSETQ. The V and J ends lost 1 base and 0 bases respectively, with 16 bases between them. The CDR3 is 17 amino acids. The CDR3 DNA follows: TGCGCCAGCAGCTTGTGGAGCTACAGGGCCGTGAACACTGAAGCTTTCTTT. It yields the protein CASSLWSYRAVNTEAFF. Filled out from reference TRBV5-1 and TRBJ1-1, the complete variable domain reads KAGVTQTPRYLIKTRGQQVTLSCSPISGHRSVSWYQQTPGQGLQFLFEYFSETQRNKGNFPGRFSGRQFSNSRSEMNVSTLELGDSALYLCASSLWSYRAVNTEAFFGQGTRLTVV.

This clone has a single count. The chain employs TRBV12-5 and TRBJ1-3; TRBD1 aligns across 7 bases. From germline, CDR1 is LGHNT and CDR2 FRNRAP. With 4 bases clipped from V and 4 bases from J, the junction kept 7 bases outside the gene matches. The CDR3 sequence is 15 residues long. CDR3 DNA sequence: TGTGCTAGTGGTTCCCAGGGGGTGAACGGAAACACCATATATTTT. It specifies CASGSQGVNGNTIYF.

The V call is TRBV18, the J call TRBJ1-1; 7 nucleotides agree with TRBD1. The trim removed 3 bases at V and 2 bases at J, leaving 6 bases unmatched. The germline gives CDR1 KGHSH, CDR2 LQKENI. The CDR3 consists of 15 residues. Written as DNA, the CDR3 is TGTGCCAGCTCACCTACCGGGACAGCCAACACTGAAGCTTTCTTT. Amino acid sequence: CASSPTGTANTEAFF. Together with reference TRBV18 and TRBJ1-1, the CDR3 gives the full variable domain: NAGVMQNPRHLVRRRGQEARLRCSPMKGHSHVYWYRQLPEEGLKFMVYLQKENIIDESGMPKERFSAEFPKEGPSILRIQQVVRGDSAAYFCASSPTGTANTEAFFGQGTRLTVV.

The chain recombines TRBV10-2 with TRBJ2-5; TRBD2 is a possible D gene (5 bases). CDR3 length: 14 residues. Between the trimmed V and J ends, which lost 4 bases and 4 bases, there was a span of 13 bases. The germline V gene encodes CDR1 WSHSY and CDR2 SAAADI. In DNA form, the CDR3 reads TGCGCCAGCAGTGCGGTGATCGGGGTAGAGACCCAGTACTTC. Residues: CASSAVIGVETQYF.

The chain employs TRBV5-4 and TRBJ2-1, with D possibly TRBD1 on 6 matching bases. V lost 0 bases and J 4 bases, leaving 14 bases between the germline ends. Per germline, CDR1 SGHNT and CDR2 YYREEE (reference sequence). CDR3 length: 16 amino acids. The CDR3 nucleotides are TGTGCCAGCAGCTTGGGGCAAGGGGGAAAATACAATGAGCAGTTCTTC. Residues: CASSLGQGGKYNEQFF. Complete variable domain (other parts from reference TRBV5-4 and TRBJ2-1): ETGVTQSPTHLIKTRGQQVTLRCSSQSGHNTVSWYQQALGQGPQFIFQYYREEENGRGNFPPRFSGLQFPNYSSELNVNALELDDSALYLCASSLGQGGKYNEQFFGPGTRLTVL.

The chain recombines TRBV6-1 with TRBJ1-2; no definite D call. Trimming took 2 bases from V and 4 from J, leaving 2 bases between them. This CDR3 region has 11 residues. Germline CDR1 is MNHNS and CDR2 is SASEGT. CDR3 sequence: CASSERYGYTF. Written as DNA, the CDR3 is TGTGCCAGCAGTGAACGCTATGGCTACACCTTC.

The chain is built from TRBV27 and TRBJ2-1, with a possible D match to TRBD1 (5 bases). CDR3 length equals 14 residues. Per the germline V gene, CDR1 is MNHEY and CDR2 is SMNVEV (reference sequence). The V gene lost 2 bases and the J gene lost 8 bases, with 13 bases spanning the gap. The CDR3 sequence: CASSLGAGIDEQFF. CDR3 coding DNA: TGTGCCAGCAGTTTAGGGGCAGGCATCGATGAGCAGTTCTTC.

The rearrangement uses TRBV11-2 and TRBJ2-5; 10 nucleotides match TRBD2. Germline values: CDR1 SGHAT, CDR2 FQNNGV. The length of the CDR3 is 18 residues. V was clipped by 4 bases and J by 7 bases; unmatched bases: 18. The CDR3 DNA reads TGTGCCAGCAGCTCCCACTCCGGGACTAGCGTCCCCTTAGCGACCCAGTACTTC. It translates to CASSSHSGTSVPLATQYF.

The chain carries TRBV19 and TRBJ1-2; D is perhaps TRBD1 (5 bases). Trimming stripped 3 bases from V and 4 bases from J, with 12 bases between. Germline V gene data show CDR1 as LNHDA and CDR2 as SQIVND (reference sequence). The CDR3 totals 14 residues. CDR3 protein: CASSMSQGSYGYTF. For the CDR3, the DNA is TGTGCCAGTAGTATGAGCCAGGGAAGCTATGGCTACACCTTC.

This clone has only one observation. The chain recombines TRBV5-6 with TRBJ2-2; a possible D gene is TRBD1 (5 bases). Germline CDR1 SGHDT, CDR2 YYEEEE. The CDR3 consists of 14 residues. The V gene lost 4 bases and the J gene lost 1 base, with 8 bases spanning the gap. The CDR3 region has the DNA TGTGCCAGCAGCCCCGGACAGAACACCGGGGAGCTGTTTTTT. This sequence encodes CASSPGQNTGELFF. Filled out from reference TRBV5-6 and TRBJ2-2, the complete variable domain reads DAGVTQSPTHLIKTRGQQVTLRCSPKSGHDTVSWYQQALGQGPQFIFQYYEEEERQRGNFPDRFSGHQFPNYSSELNVNALLLGDSALYLCASSPGQNTGELFFGEGSRLTVL.

J is TRBJ2-2 and V is TRBV5-1, with a weak D call TRBD2 (6 bases). Per the germline V gene, CDR1 is SGHRS and CDR2 is YFSETQ. The CDR3 consists of 18 residues. Trimming took 0 bases from V and 5 from J, leaving 20 bases between them. The CDR3 region has the DNA TGCGCCAGCAGCTTGGCCCCCGTCGGAGGGGCCCGAACCGGGGAGCTGTTTTTT. This gives the protein CASSLAPVGGARTGELFF. Full variable domain (remainder filled in from reference TRBV5-1 and TRBJ2-2): KAGVTQTPRYLIKTRGQQVTLSCSPISGHRSVSWYQQTPGQGLQFLFEYFSETQRNKGNFPGRFSGRQFSNSRSEMNVSTLELGDSALYLCASSLAPVGGARTGELFFGEGSRLTVL.

V usage is TRBV5-1 and J usage is TRBJ2-7, with 7 bases fitting TRBD1. The germline V gene has CDR1 SGHRS and CDR2 YFSETQ. The V segment lost 0 bases and the J segment 3 bases; nucleotides outside the gene matches: 9. This CDR3 has 16 residues. CDR3 nucleotide sequence: TGCGCCAGCAGCTTGGGGGTTGGGGACAGAATCTACGAGCAGTACTTC. It encodes CASSLGVGDRIYEQYF.

The genes are TRBV12-5 and TRBJ1-2, with TRBD1 matching over 10 bases. In germline, CDR1 is LGHNT, CDR2 FRNRAP. The CDR3 is 13 residues long. V trimming: 4 bases; J trimming: 8 bases; junction bases outside the gene matches: 4. This CDR3 reads CASGSGTGEGYTF. CDR3 in DNA: TGTGCTAGTGGTTCCGGGACAGGGGAAGGCTACACCTTC. The whole variable domain, remainder taken from reference TRBV12-5 and TRBJ1-2, is DARVTQTPRHKVTEMGQEVTMRCQPILGHNTVFWYRQTMMQGLELLAYFRNRAPLDDSGMPKDRFSAEMPDATLATLKIQPSEPRDSAVYFCASGSGTGEGYTFGSGTRLTVV.

The CDR3 spells CAWSTRQVEAFF. CDR3 sequence (DNA): TGTGCCTGGAGTACCCGACAGGTCGAAGCTTTCTTT. The V call is TRBV30, the J call TRBJ1-1; a weak D match, TRBD1 (6 bases). The V gene's germline CDR1 is GTSNPN and CDR2 SVGIG (reference sequence). The CDR3 is 12 amino acids. V was pared by 2 bases and J by 8 bases, with 12 bases between.

The J gene is TRBJ2-1, the V gene TRBV5-1; 9 bases agree with TRBD2. The V gene's germline CDR1 is SGHRS and CDR2 YFSETQ. The CDR3 is 18 residues long. Trimming cost V 1 base and J 3 bases; bases outside gene matches: 11. CDR3 nucleotide sequence: TGCGCCAGCAGCTTGAGGACGTGGCGGGAGGGAAGCTACAATGAGCAGTTCTTC. It yields the protein CASSLRTWREGSYNEQFF.

V is TRBV7-2 and J is TRBJ2-7; maybe TRBD2 (5 bases). Germline assignment: CDR1 SGHTA and CDR2 FQGNSA. The CDR3 has 15 residues. V lost 2 bases, J lost 3 bases, and 14 bases lay in between. CDR3 residues: CASSLIRGSLYEQYF. The CDR3 DNA reads as TGTGCCAGCAGCTTAATCCGGGGATCCCTCTACGAGCAGTACTTC.

The V gene is TRBV6-1, the J gene TRBJ2-3, with D tentatively TRBD2 (7 bases). The CDR3 contains 16 residues. The germline V and J ends were trimmed by 2 bases and 0 bases, with 12 bases remaining between them. Per germline, CDR1 MNHNS and CDR2 SASEGT. The CDR3 protein is CASSEYRGASTDTQYF. The DNA for the CDR3 is TGTGCCAGCAGTGAATATCGGGGGGCTAGCACAGATACGCAGTATTTT.

This chain uses TRBV6-5 with TRBJ2-3, with 7 bases identical to TRBD1. The CDR3 contains 12 residues. The ends lost 8 bases at V and 7 bases at J; junction bases unmatched: 6. CDR1 is MNHEY, CDR2 SVGAGI, per germline. In DNA form, the CDR3 reads TGTGCCAGCGACAGGGAAGCGAATACGCAGTATTTT. This translates into CASDREANTQYF.

The chain carries TRBV6-4 and TRBJ2-3, with TRBD1 matching 9 bases. Germline V CDR1 and CDR2: MRHNA, SNTAGT. The CDR3 is made up of 14 amino acids. Trimming removed 9 bases from V and 4 bases from J; junction bases left unmatched: 8. CDR3 amino acids: CASKQGADADTQYF. The CDR3 coding sequence is TGTGCCAGTAAACAGGGGGCAGATGCAGATACGCAGTATTTT.

The chain is built from TRBV29-1 and TRBJ2-7, with D perhaps matching TRBD2 (7 bases). The CDR3 spans 14 residues. Germline CDR1 reads SQVTM; CDR2 reads ANQGSEA. V gave up 3 bases and J gave up 3 bases, with 15 bases separating them. Here the CDR3 DNA reads TGCAGCGTTGAGGGGGGGGCTCCAAGCTACGAGCAGTACTTC. Its protein is CSVEGGAPSYEQYF.